This T cell receptor (beta chain) was sequenced for a study of T cell responses to AZD1222 COVID-19 vaccine. This clone appeared once. The protocol was immunoSEQ multiplex PCR, while the TCRdb copy is restricted to in-frame clones and leaves out a portion. The table lists about 130,000 clones, less than 95% of them singletons. Germline assignment: CDR1 WSHSY and CDR2 SAAADI. The CDR3 length is 15 residues. The V end lost 3 bases, the J end lost 8 bases, and 14 bases lay between the germline ends. The TCR comes from an adult in good health. The chain employs TRBV10-2 and TRBJ1-6, with D possibly TRBD1 on 5 matching bases. The sample consisted of peripheral blood, taken on day 0 of MenACWY control vaccination. The CDR3 loop is CASSEILRADSPLHF. DNA for the CDR3: TGCGCCAGCAGTGAAATTCTCAGGGCGGATTCACCCCTCCACTTT.